The rows below give T cell receptor beta chains drawn from one sample of a study of blood T cell repertoires in COVID-19. Profiling relied on immunoSEQ multiplex PCR, and the TCRdb table lists in-frame clones only, not all of them. In the table there are under 250,000 clones, about nine tenths of which are singletons. Source material: PBMCs or T cells enriched from blood (not recorded which). The receptors were gathered from a woman aged 25 to 39 with acute COVID-19. Each CDR3 is given with its conserved first and last residue. The D gene is left open where the match is weak. For some rows the clone size is stated as once, few or many, or as a class when expanded; others skip it.

CDR3 length	D gene	clone size	V gene	J gene	CDR3 DNA	CDR3 protein
14	TRBD2	once	TRBV29-1	TRBJ2-3	TGCAGCGCGCCCCTAGCGGGGGGCACAGATACGCAGTATTTT	CSAPLAGGTDTQYF
13	TRBD2	NA	TRBV29-1	TRBJ2-5	TGCAGCGTACGGACTAGCGGCCAAGAGACCCAGTACTTC	CSVRTSGQETQYF
18	TRBD2	NA	TRBV19	TRBJ2-4	TGTGCCAGTAGTATACTAGCGGGGGGCGAACTAGCCAAAAACATTCAGTACTTC	CASSILAGGELAKNIQYF
14	NA	NA	TRBV18	TRBJ1-5	TGTGCCAGCTCACTCGACATTAAAATCTTCTCCCAGCATTTT	CASSLDIKIFSQHF
14	NA	NA	TRBV7-2	TRBJ2-7	TGTGCCAGCAGCTTAGGAGTCCACCAAACCGAGCAGTACTTC	CASSLGVHQTEQYF
14	TRBD2	NA	TRBV14	TRBJ2-1	TGTGCCAGCAGCCCTCAGTGGGGGGGTAATGAGCAGTTCTTC	CASSPQWGGNEQFF
16	NA	NA	TRBV5-1	TRBJ1-3	TGCGCCAGCAGCTCAAGGGGAGGGGACTCTGGAAACACCATATATTTT	CASSSRGGDSGNTIYF
13	NA	NA	TRBV2	TRBJ2-5	TGTGCCAGCAGTATAGCAAACCAAGAGACCCAGTACTTC	CASSIANQETQYF
12	NA	NA	TRBV9	TRBJ2-3	TGTGCCAGCAGCGCCCTAGCAGATACGCAGTATTTT	CASSALADTQYF
15	NA	NA	TRBV6-5	TRBJ1-1	TGTGCCAGCAGTTACCCGGGACTTATGAACACTGAAGCTTTCTTT	CASSYPGLMNTEAFF
17	TRBD1	NA	TRBV6-1	TRBJ1-4	TGTGCCAGCAGTGAGGTATTACCCGGGACAGGGCGTGAAAAACTGTTTTTT	CASSEVLPGTGREKLFF
14	NA	NA	TRBV30	TRBJ1-6	TGTGCCTGGAGTGTAGATGCCAGGAATTCACCCCTCCACTTT	CAWSVDARNSPLHF
14	NA	NA	TRBV6-4	TRBJ1-1	TGTGCCAGCAGGAAGGACAGACAGAACACTGAAGCTTTCTTT	CASRKDRQNTEAFF
17	NA	NA	TRBV4-3	TRBJ1-2	TGCGCCAGCAGCCAAGATGGCCCAAATAGCGGCTTATATGGCTACACCTTC	CASSQDGPNSGLYGYTF
15	NA	NA	TRBV28	TRBJ1-5	TGTGCCAGCAGACACTGGCAGGATAGCAATCAGCCCCAGCATTTT	CASRHWQDSNQPQHF
16	TRBD1	NA	TRBV10-3	TRBJ1-2	TGTGCCATCAGAGCCGGGACAGGGGCAGAAGTAGGAGGCTACACCTTC	CAIRAGTGAEVGGYTF
15	TRBD1	NA	TRBV30	TRBJ1-4	TGTGCCTGGAGTGTATTGACAGGGAAGGGAGAAAAACTGTTTTTT	CAWSVLTGKGEKLFF